This T cell receptor beta chain was documented in a study of OX40 agonist ivuxolimab in advanced cancers. Study as a whole: Two patients with cutaneous melanoma and one with hepatocellular carcinoma, three in total, showed partial responses.

This clone was seen more than once but under ten times. Germline-derived CDR1 and CDR2 are SSHAT and FNYEAQ (reference sequence). The CDR3 is 15 amino acids. Deletions cut 1 base from V and 3 bases from J, with 10 bases between. The data were produced by immunoSEQ multiplex PCR, yet TCRdb's version contains in-frame clones alone and is incomplete. This table has tens of thousands of clones, roughly four fifths appearing once. Autoimmune disease history or systemic immunosuppression disqualified patients. The chain links TRBV7-7 to TRBJ2-1; D is perhaps TRBD2 (6 bases). The TCR comes from an adult with an advanced solid tumor such as melanoma, head and neck, liver or kidney cancer. Sequencing used CD4+ or CD8+ T cells sorted from blood, obtained in a trial of the OX40 agonist ivuxolimab. The CDR3 DNA reads TGTGCCAGCAGCTTAGGGGCGGAGGGCTACAATGAGCAGTTCTTC. Its translation: CASSLGAEGYNEQFF.